This T cell receptor (beta chain) was captured in a study of cytomegalovirus exposure and HLA in healthy donors. Study at large: In a later analysis, it was reported that the approximately 120 validation repertoires had been produced on the same platform as the 550 to 850 repertoires belonging to the first cohort.

This CDR3 is 17 amino acids long. The V gene's germline CDR1 is LNHDA and CDR2 SQIVND (reference sequence). Trimming removed 5 bases from V and 5 bases from J; junction bases left unmatched: 9. Worth noting for this clone: Its antigen is still unknown.

The protocol was immunoSEQ multiplex PCR, while the TCRdb copy is restricted to in-frame clones and leaves out a portion. This table has hundreds of thousands of clones, around 87% appearing once. Findings and caveats of the study: The tendency of first-cohort TCR clusters to co-occur in the roughly 110 validation repertoires was the finding of a later analysis. Accounts indicate the classifier identified cytomegalovirus status with strong specificity and sensitivity. A few of the chains that were CMV-associated were confirmed in vitro to be specific for CMV antigens.

The sample was PBMCs. The chain recombines TRBV19 with TRBJ2-3; 14 nucleotides agree with TRBD2. The receptor comes from a woman aged 18-29 years in good health and CMV-seropositive. DNA for the CDR3: TGTGCCAGTAGTTTACCAGGACTAGCGGGAGGAATAGATACGCAGTATTTT. As protein: CASSLPGLAGGIDTQYF.